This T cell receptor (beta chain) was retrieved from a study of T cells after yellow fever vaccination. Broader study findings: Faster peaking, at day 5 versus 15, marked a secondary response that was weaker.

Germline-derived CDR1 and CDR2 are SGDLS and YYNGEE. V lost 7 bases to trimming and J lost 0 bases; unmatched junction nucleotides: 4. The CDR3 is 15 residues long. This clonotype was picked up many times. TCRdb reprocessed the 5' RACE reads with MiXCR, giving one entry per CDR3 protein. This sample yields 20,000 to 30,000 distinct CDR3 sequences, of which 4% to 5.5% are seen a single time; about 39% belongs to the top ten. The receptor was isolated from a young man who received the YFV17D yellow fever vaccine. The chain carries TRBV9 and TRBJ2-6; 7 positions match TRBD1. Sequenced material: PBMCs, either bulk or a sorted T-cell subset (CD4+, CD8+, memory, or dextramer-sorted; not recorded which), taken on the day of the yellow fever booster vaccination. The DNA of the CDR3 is TGTGCCAGCGACAGGGAGAGCTCTGGGGCCAACGTCCTGACTTTC. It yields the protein CASDRESSGANVLTF.